This T cell receptor beta chain derives from a study of cytomegalovirus exposure and HLA in healthy donors. General observations from the study: Most TCR sequences were seen very rarely across donors, but some public TCRs occurred in many.

The germline gives CDR1 SGHVS, CDR2 FQNEAQ. V dropped 1 base and J dropped 5; count of bases not matched to a gene: 3. This CDR3 contains 16 residues. Amplification used 60 Vbeta primers and 13 Jbeta primers. Sequencing used immunoSEQ multiplex PCR; TCRdb keeps in-frame clones, though not all of them. The data contain roughly 120,000 clones, roughly 74% of them seen just once; the ten biggest clones take up 3.6%. This clone appeared a few times. The antigen is not known. Unrecorded immune exposure was likely among donors, who were nominally healthy when sampled. Sample: PBMCs. This TCR was sampled from a middle-aged man in good health and CMV-seronegative. V is TRBV7-8 and J is TRBJ2-3; TRBD2 aligns across 13 bases. CDR3 loop: CASSLGLAGGIDTQYF. In DNA form, the CDR3 reads TGTGCCAGCAGCTTAGGACTAGCGGGGGGCATAGATACGCAGTATTTT.